The 26 T cell receptor beta chains listed next were all sequenced from one sample in a study of blood T cell repertoires in COVID-19. Here immunoSEQ multiplex PCR was the method, and the copy in TCRdb shows in-frame clones only, minus some. There are about 120,000 clones in the sample; 79% occur only once, and around 4.1% lies in the top ten. The sequenced sample consisted of peripheral blood. Receptors originate from a woman of 80 years or more with acute or convalescent COVID-19.

The chain carries TRBV7-2 and TRBJ1-2; D gene unclear. CDR1 is SGHTA and CDR2 is FQGNSA in the germline V gene. The length of the CDR3 is 12 residues. Trimming stripped 5 bases from V and 8 bases from J, with 12 bases between. The CDR3 coding sequence is TGTGCCAGCAGCCCCCATGAGAGCGGCTACACCTTC. Its translation is CASSPHESGYTF.

The chain joins TRBV5-6 to TRBJ1-2; TRBD1 matches 7 bases. The CDR3 consists of 16 residues. From germline, CDR1 is SGHDT and CDR2 YYEEEE. Trimming at V came to 4 bases and at J to 0 bases, leaving 9 bases not matched to a gene. This CDR3 is CASSPPGQAANYGYTF. The CDR3 nucleotides are TGTGCCAGCAGCCCTCCAGGACAGGCAGCTAACTATGGCTACACCTTC.

The chain combines TRBV5-5 with TRBJ1-6; TRBD1 agrees at 10 bases. From germline, CDR1 is SGHKS and CDR2 YYEKEE (reference sequence). The CDR3 length is 14 residues. V trimming: 2 bases; J trimming: 10 bases; junction bases outside the gene matches: 3. CDR3 residues: CASSFGTGDSPLHF. The CDR3 coding sequence is TGTGCCAGCAGCTTCGGGACAGGGGACTCACCCCTCCACTTT.

The chain employs TRBV27 and TRBJ2-3; 9 bases are a match to TRBD1. The CDR3 spans 15 residues. V gave up 2 bases and J gave up 2 bases; unmatched junction bases: 2. CDR1 MNHEY and CDR2 SMNVEV come from the germline V gene (reference sequence). CDR3 sequence reads: CASSLGDRDTDTQYF. CDR3 in DNA: TGTGCCAGCAGTTTAGGGGACAGGGACACAGATACGCAGTATTTT.

This clone has just a few counts. This sequence joins TRBV28 and TRBJ1-2; weak D call: TRBD1 (6 bases). This CDR3 has 12 amino acids. The germline gives CDR1 MDHEN, CDR2 SYDVKM. V dropped 9 bases and J dropped 9 bases, with 17 bases sitting between them. The CDR3 DNA reads TGTGCCAGTCTACAGGGCCCCGTGAGCTACACCTTC. It codes for CASLQGPVSYTF.

This chain uses TRBV6-6 with TRBJ1-5; a weak D match, TRBD1 (5 bases). The V gene's germline CDR1 is MNHNY and CDR2 SVGAGI (reference sequence). This CDR3 comprises 14 residues. V was shortened by 2 bases and J by 7 bases, with 12 bases between the two germline ends. The CDR3 DNA is TGTGCCAGCAGTTACCAACAGGTGTGGCAGCCCCAGCATTTT. Translation gives CASSYQQVWQPQHF.

The J gene is TRBJ2-5, the V gene TRBV2; TRBD2 agrees at 12 bases. CDR1 is SNHLY and CDR2 is FYNNEI in the germline V gene. V shed 2 bases and J 7 bases; nucleotides not matched to a gene: 11. CDR3 length equals 17 residues. The CDR3 DNA follows: TGTGCCAGCAGTGAAAGTGGAGGACTAGCGGGGCGGGTGACCCAGTACTTC. It codes for CASSESGGLAGRVTQYF.

The gene calls are TRBV19 and TRBJ1-3; the D gene is possibly TRBD1 (6 bases). Germline CDR1 reads LNHDA; CDR2 reads SQIVND (reference sequence). This CDR3 spans 14 amino acids. Trimming pared 8 bases from V and 0 bases from J, leaving 11 bases between. The DNA for the CDR3 is TGTGCCAGTGGATCAGGGGACTCTGGAAACACCATATATTTT. It is translated as CASGSGDSGNTIYF.

The chain recombines TRBV11-1 with TRBJ2-1; 11 bases are a match to TRBD2. Per germline, CDR1 SGHAT and CDR2 FQDESV (reference sequence). Trimming removed 0 bases from V and 7 bases from J; junction bases left unmatched: 8. The CDR3 has 17 amino acids. Here the CDR3 DNA reads TGTGCCAGCAGCTTAGCGTCGGGGGGACTAGCGGAAAATGAGCAGTTCTTC. The encoded protein is CASSLASGGLAENEQFF.

The rearrangement links TRBV24-1 to TRBJ2-2, with 7 bases aligning to TRBD2. Germline CDR1 KGHDR, CDR2 SFDVKD. V was clipped by 9 bases and J by 4 bases; unmatched bases: 10. The CDR3 is 15 amino acids. The CDR3 DNA reads TGTGCCACCTCCCGCGGCGGGGGATTCACCGGGGAGCTGTTTTTT. Protein: CATSRGGGFTGELFF.

The rearrangement links TRBV2 to TRBJ2-7, with 10 bases identical to TRBD2. Germline assignment: CDR1 SNHLY and CDR2 FYNNEI. The CDR3 totals 18 residues. V was clipped by 4 bases and J by 4 bases; unmatched bases: 16. CDR3 nucleotides: TGTGCCAGCAGTGCCGGACAGGGAAGGACTAGCGGAGTTTACGAGCAGTACTTC. Amino acid sequence: CASSAGQGRTSGVYEQYF.

The chain uses TRBV10-3 and TRBJ2-2; perhaps TRBD1 as D (7 bases). Trimming took 4 bases from V and 4 from J, leaving 19 bases between them. The CDR3 consists of 17 residues. Per germline, CDR1 ENHRY and CDR2 SYGVKD. This CDR3 reads CAISGDYRGAGTGELFF. The CDR3 coding sequence is TGTGCCATCAGTGGAGACTACAGGGGAGCGGGCACCGGGGAGCTGTTTTTT.

The chain is built from TRBV9 and TRBJ2-1; 10 nucleotides match TRBD2. The CDR3 has 15 residues. The ends lost 2 bases at V and 6 bases at J; junction bases unmatched: 5. Germline V gene sequence: CDR1 SGDLS, CDR2 YYNGEE. The CDR3 protein is CASSVGTSAFNEQFF. The CDR3 DNA reads TGTGCCAGCAGCGTTGGGACTAGCGCCTTCAATGAGCAGTTCTTC. Based on the CDR3 plus reference TRBV9 and TRBJ2-1, the full variable domain is DSGVTQTPKHLITATGQRVTLRCSPRSGDLSVYWYQQSLDQGLQFLIQYYNGEERAKGNILERFSAQQFPDLHSELNLSSLELGDSALYFCASSVGTSAFNEQFFGPGTRLTVL.

V gene TRBV3-1 (or the pseudogene TRBV3-2) combines with J gene TRBJ2-5, with 7 bases identical to TRBD2. The CDR3 length is 14 residues. The germline V gene encodes CDR1 LGHDT and CDR2 YNNKEL (reference sequence). V gave up 5 bases and J gave up 3 bases; unmatched junction bases: 6. The CDR3 region is CASSFAGLEETQYF. The CDR3 DNA reads TGTGCCAGCAGCTTTGCCGGACTAGAAGAGACCCAGTACTTC.

This rearrangement joins TRBV24-1 to TRBJ2-3; TRBD2 aligns across 10 bases. Germline V gene lookup returns CDR1 KGHDR and CDR2 SFDVKD. V lost 3 bases to trimming and J lost 2 bases; unmatched junction nucleotides: 7. The CDR3 totals 17 residues. The DNA of the CDR3 is TGTGCCACCAGTGATCCCGGGACTAGCGACCTCACAGATACGCAGTATTTT. Its protein product is CATSDPGTSDLTDTQYF.

This clone was seen just once. In DNA form, the CDR3 reads TGTGCCAGCAGCGTTACAGGGGGCGTCGGTCAGCCCCAGCATTTT. This gives the protein CASSVTGGVGQPQHF. The rearrangement links TRBV2 to TRBJ1-5; 9 bases map to TRBD1. In germline, CDR1 is SNHLY, CDR2 FYNNEI. The CDR3 totals 15 residues. Unmatched junction bases numbered 9, after V lost 6 bases and J lost 6 bases.

J is TRBJ2-1 and V is TRBV10-3, with 11 nucleotides matching TRBD2. Germline V lookup: CDR1 ENHRY, CDR2 SYGVKD. The CDR3 runs to 17 residues. V gave up 0 bases and J gave up 9 bases; unmatched junction bases: 10. DNA for the CDR3: TGTGCCATCAGTGAGTCGATGGTGGTAGCGGGAGGGGGTGAGCAGTTCTTC. It yields the protein CAISESMVVAGGGEQFF.

This clone was observed a handful of times. The chain has TRBV19 and TRBJ1-2; 7 bases agree with TRBD1. The V segment lost 3 bases and the J segment 3 bases; nucleotides outside the gene matches: 10. Germline CDR1 LNHDA, CDR2 SQIVND (reference sequence). There are 16 residues in the CDR3. DNA of the CDR3: TGTGCCAGTAGTATTGATGGGACAGATCCTTACTATGGCTACACCTTC. Protein: CASSIDGTDPYYGYTF.

J is TRBJ2-3 and V is TRBV5-1, with 14 bases aligning to TRBD2. The CDR3 runs 16 residues. Germline V CDR1 and CDR2: SGHRS, YFSETQ. The V and J ends lost 4 bases and 5 bases, in that order; junction bases with no gene match: 6. CDR3 in amino acids: CASSGRLAGGKDTQYF. DNA for the CDR3: TGCGCCAGCAGCGGGAGACTAGCGGGAGGGAAAGATACGCAGTATTTT. Full variable domain (missing parts from reference TRBV5-1 and TRBJ2-3): KAGVTQTPRYLIKTRGQQVTLSCSPISGHRSVSWYQQTPGQGLQFLFEYFSETQRNKGNFPGRFSGRQFSNSRSEMNVSTLELGDSALYLCASSGRLAGGKDTQYFGPGTRLTVL.

This chain uses TRBV11-3 with TRBJ2-3, with D uncertain. The CDR3 runs 15 residues. The germline V gene encodes CDR1 SGHNT and CDR2 YENEEA. V lost 3 bases and J 0 bases, leaving 10 bases between the germline ends. The CDR3 reads CASSFGAASTDTQYF. CDR3 DNA sequence: TGTGCCAGCAGCTTTGGCGCGGCTAGCACAGATACGCAGTATTTT. Filled out from reference TRBV11-3 and TRBJ2-3, the complete variable domain reads EAGVVQSPRYKIIEKKQPVAFWCNPISGHNTLYWYLQNLGQGPELLIRYENEEAVDDSQLPKDRFSAERLKGVDSTLKIQPAELGDSAVYLCASSFGAASTDTQYFGPGTRLTVL.

The chain recombines TRBV9 with TRBJ1-5; D remains ambiguous. Germline CDR1 reads SGDLS; CDR2 reads YYNGEE. The CDR3 spans 14 residues. V lost 0 bases and J 1 base, leaving 5 bases between the germline ends. The CDR3 is CASSVDGSNQPQHF. CDR3 nucleotides: TGTGCCAGCAGCGTAGACGGGAGCAATCAGCCCCAGCATTTT.

The chain combines TRBV23-1 with TRBJ2-7; TRBD1 might be the D (5 bases). TRBV23-1 is flagged as an ORF with uncertain function. The CDR3 is 15 residues long. V lost 8 bases and J 2 bases, leaving 19 bases between the germline ends. CDR3 amino acids: CASEMAGLWAYEQYF. CDR3 in DNA: TGCGCCAGCGAAATGGCAGGGTTATGGGCCTACGAGCAGTACTTC.

The chain is built from TRBV5-4 and TRBJ1-3, with D maybe TRBD1 (6 bases). Germline V gene sequence: CDR1 SGHNT, CDR2 YYREEE (reference sequence). V dropped 4 bases and J dropped 0 bases, with 14 bases sitting between them. This CDR3 is 16 amino acids long. The CDR3 spells CASSLDGGRSGNTIYF. Here the CDR3 DNA reads TGTGCCAGCAGCCTTGATGGGGGCCGCTCTGGAAACACCATATATTTT.

The genes are TRBV30 and TRBJ1-2, with a weak D call TRBD1 (6 bases). Germline assignment: CDR1 GTSNPN and CDR2 SVGIG (reference sequence). The V end was cut by 2 bases, the J end by 2 bases, with 12 bases between. The CDR3 length is 14 residues. In DNA form, the CDR3 reads TGTGCCTGGAGTATGGCAGGGGCCAACTATGGCTACACCTTC. Protein sequence: CAWSMAGANYGYTF. Full variable domain (outside the CDR3, taken from reference TRBV30 and TRBJ1-2): SQTIHQWPATLVQPVGSPLSLECTVEGTSNPNLYWYRQAAGRGLQLLFYSVGIGQISSEVPQNLSASRPQDRQFILSSKKLLLSDSGFYLCAWSMAGANYGYTFGSGTRLTVV.

V gene TRBV18 combines with J gene TRBJ2-1; possibly TRBD1 for D (6 bases). The germline gives CDR1 KGHSH, CDR2 LQKENI. V lost 3 bases and J lost 4, with 13 bases in between. The CDR3 loop spans 15 amino acids. CDR3 sequence (DNA): TGTGCCAGCTCACCGCGAACCCAGGGGTACAATGAGCAGTTCTTC. Protein: CASSPRTQGYNEQFF. Full variable domain (outside the CDR3, taken from reference TRBV18 and TRBJ2-1): NAGVMQNPRHLVRRRGQEARLRCSPMKGHSHVYWYRQLPEEGLKFMVYLQKENIIDESGMPKERFSAEFPKEGPSILRIQQVVRGDSAAYFCASSPRTQGYNEQFFGPGTRLTVL.

This chain connects TRBV18 to TRBJ2-3; no firm D call. The CDR3 extends over 14 amino acids. Trimming removed 0 bases at V and 0 bases at J, with 4 bases between. Germline loops: CDR1 KGHSH, CDR2 LQKENI. The CDR3 loop reads CASSPPLSTDTQYF. In nucleotides, the CDR3 is TGTGCCAGCTCACCACCCTTAAGCACAGATACGCAGTATTTT.